The present T cell receptor (beta chain) was sequenced within a study of tumor-infiltrating lymphocytes in localized non-small cell lung cancer. There are 10 residues in the CDR3. V lost 3 bases and J 6 bases, leaving 1 base between the germline ends. Germline V lookup: CDR1 PRHDT, CDR2 FYEKMQ (reference sequence). Points from the study as a whole: Not all patients were TCR sequenced, owing to tissue quantity.

On this clone: As yet, its antigen is unknown.

Repertoires were generated with immunoSEQ multiplex PCR, while TCRdb's copy carries only in-frame clones and drops some. This table holds tens of thousands of clones, roughly 88% found once. The chain employs TRBV13 and TRBJ2-3; D remains ambiguous. The sample was lung tumor tissue. This sequence originates from a human donor with non-small cell lung cancer. This CDR3 reads CASSFDTQYF. DNA of the CDR3: TGTGCCAGCAGCTTTGATACGCAGTATTTT.